The 26 T cell receptor beta chains below were found in one sample sequenced in a study of blood T cell repertoires in COVID-19. Clones were read by immunoSEQ multiplex PCR, and TCRdb kept only the in-frame ones, dropping some. The table has roughly 70,000 clones, about 90% seen once. The sample was peripheral blood. These receptors all stem from a human donor with active COVID-19. The donor label of this sample is uncertain.

The V call is TRBV3-1 (or the pseudogene TRBV3-2), the J call TRBJ2-1; no reliable D call. The germline V gene has CDR1 LGHDT and CDR2 YNNKEL (reference sequence). With 0 bases removed from V and 15 bases from J, the gap between germline ends came to 18 bases. The CDR3 covers 14 residues. CDR3 protein: CASSQDRLAVTPFF. CDR3 sequence (DNA): TGTGCCAGCAGCCAAGATCGTTTGGCAGTTACACCGTTCTTC.

J is TRBJ2-7 and V is TRBV13; 8 bases align to TRBD2. Germline values: CDR1 PRHDT, CDR2 FYEKMQ (reference sequence). This CDR3 is built from 15 residues. V shed 7 bases and J 5 bases; nucleotides not matched to a gene: 13. The CDR3 region is CASTATGGTRDEQYF. Written as DNA, the CDR3 is TGTGCCAGCACCGCCACCGGGGGGACTAGGGACGAGCAGTACTTC.

The V gene is TRBV29-1, the J gene TRBJ2-7, with no clear D. The germline V gene has CDR1 SQVTM and CDR2 ANQGSEA. Deletions cut 2 bases from V and 2 bases from J, with 10 bases between. The CDR3 spans 13 residues. The CDR3 spells CSVESGQAYEQYF. Written as DNA, the CDR3 is TGCAGCGTTGAATCTGGGCAAGCCTACGAGCAGTACTTC.

This chain connects TRBV14 to TRBJ2-7; 7 bases agree with TRBD1. Trimming took 6 bases from V and 5 from J; bases not matched to a gene: 4. Per germline, CDR1 SGHDN and CDR2 FVKESK. The CDR3 covers 12 residues. The CDR3 DNA follows: TGTGCCAGCAGACGGGACAGAGACGAGCAGTACTTC. Protein sequence: CASRRDRDEQYF.

This CDR3 reads CASSLRSGGPQPQHF. DNA for the CDR3: TGTGCCAGCAGTTTGCGCTCGGGAGGGCCCCAGCCCCAGCATTTT. The chain carries TRBV28 and TRBJ1-5; D not resolved. Germline V gives CDR1 MDHEN, CDR2 SYDVKM. Deletions cut 3 bases from V and 7 bases from J, with 16 bases between. The CDR3 runs 15 residues.

The chain has TRBV4-1 and TRBJ1-4; 8 bases are a match to TRBD1. Unmatched junction bases numbered 6, after V lost 1 base and J lost 8 bases. This CDR3 comprises 15 residues. Germline V lookup: CDR1 MGHRA, CDR2 YSYEKL. The CDR3 region has the DNA TGCGCCAGCAGCCAAGCGGAGACAGGGGTGGAAAAACTGTTTTTT. Its protein product is CASSQAETGVEKLFF.

This clone was observed a few times. The V and J genes are TRBV19 and TRBJ2-7; 8 bases align to TRBD1. This CDR3 spans 15 amino acids. V was pared by 5 bases and J by 5 bases, with 11 bases of the junction left unmatched. Germline values: CDR1 LNHDA, CDR2 SQIVND (reference sequence). The CDR3: CASSPTQGARNEQYF. In nucleotides, the CDR3 is TGTGCCAGTAGTCCGACCCAGGGGGCTCGGAACGAGCAGTACTTC.

The chain couples TRBV7-2 to TRBJ2-1; 12 nucleotides align to TRBD2. The CDR3 consists of 19 residues. CDR1 and CDR2 from the germline V gene are SGHTA and FQGNSA. V was pared by 3 bases and J by 4 bases, with 13 bases of the junction left unmatched. The CDR3 bases are TGTGCCAGCAGCTTTCCTGGGACTAGCGGGCGAGAAGGATACAATGAGCAGTTCTTC. Protein product: CASSFPGTSGREGYNEQFF.

This chain uses TRBV30 with TRBJ1-2, with a tentative D call TRBD1 (5 bases). This CDR3 comprises 11 residues. V was clipped by 0 bases and J by 8 bases, with 7 bases between them. Germline-derived CDR1 and CDR2 are GTSNPN and SVGIG (reference sequence). The CDR3 is CAWSVQGGYTF. The DNA for the CDR3 is TGTGCCTGGAGTGTGCAGGGCGGCTACACCTTC.

The chain recombines TRBV7-2 with TRBJ1-5; D perhaps matches TRBD1 (5 bases). Germline lookup yields CDR1 SGHTA and CDR2 FQGNSA. This CDR3 comprises 14 residues. Trimming removed 5 bases from V and 8 bases from J, with 16 bases in between. The CDR3 nucleotides read TGTGCCAGCAGCGTAGATGCAGGGATGAAGCCCCAGCATTTT. Amino acid sequence: CASSVDAGMKPQHF.

CDR3 nucleotide sequence: TGCGCCAGCAGCTCCCAAGCTAGCGGGAGTGGTGAGACCCAGTACTTC. As protein: CASSSQASGSGETQYF. The V gene is TRBV5-1, the J gene TRBJ2-5, with 10 bases identical to TRBD2. This CDR3 is 16 amino acids long. CDR1 and CDR2 (germline): SGHRS, YFSETQ. Trimming at V came to 3 bases and at J to 5 bases, leaving 10 bases not matched to a gene.

The rearrangement links TRBV19 to TRBJ2-3; the match to TRBD1 covers 7 bases. The CDR3 loop spans 15 amino acids. Unmatched junction bases numbered 8, after V lost 6 bases and J lost 2 bases. The germline V gene encodes CDR1 LNHDA and CDR2 SQIVND (reference sequence). CDR3 residues: CASSKDRAVTDTQYF. The CDR3 DNA reads as TGTGCCAGTAGCAAAGACAGGGCTGTCACAGATACGCAGTATTTT.

The rearrangement uses TRBV15 and TRBJ1-1, with no clear D. Trimming pared 1 base from V and 6 bases from J, leaving 9 bases between. The CDR3 is 13 residues long. The germline V gene has CDR1 LNHNV and CDR2 YYDKDF (reference sequence). CDR3 coding DNA: TGTGCCACCAGCAGAGCCCCCCCGGCTGAAGCTTTCTTT. Translating it yields CATSRAPPAEAFF. Full variable domain (missing parts from reference TRBV15 and TRBJ1-1): DAMVIQNPRYQVTQFGKPVTLSCSQTLNHNVMYWYQQKSSQAPKLLFHYYDKDFNNEADTPDNFQSRRPNTSFCFLDIRSPGLGDTAMYLCATSRAPPAEAFFGQGTRLTVV.

CDR3 sequence reads: CASSGGLAGGPGRDTQYF. In DNA, the CDR3 is TGTGCCAGCAGTGGAGGACTAGCGGGAGGGCCTGGGCGGGATACGCAGTATTTT. This chain connects TRBV6-1 to TRBJ2-3, with TRBD2 matching 15 bases. The CDR3 spans 18 residues. V lost 4 bases to trimming and J lost 6 bases; unmatched junction nucleotides: 11. Germline loops: CDR1 MNHNS, CDR2 SASEGT.

The chain recombines TRBV5-6 with TRBJ1-1; perhaps TRBD1 as D (6 bases). Per the germline V gene, CDR1 is SGHDT and CDR2 is YYEEEE. Trimming left V 1 base short and J 4 bases short, with 11 bases between. CDR3 size: 14 residues. The DNA for the CDR3 is TGTGCCAGCAGCTTGCGAGGGGGTAGCACTGAAGCTTTCTTT. Protein: CASSLRGGSTEAFF.

This clone was seen only once. The chain joins TRBV3-1 (or the pseudogene TRBV3-2) to TRBJ2-7, with 14 bases fitting TRBD2. Trimming removed 1 base from V and 2 bases from J; junction bases left unmatched: 7. The CDR3 runs 18 residues. Looked up from germline, CDR1 is LGHDT and CDR2 is YNNKEL (reference sequence). The CDR3 region is CASSQGTSGRTRTYEQYF. CDR3 DNA: TGTGCCAGCAGCCAAGGGACTAGCGGGAGGACAAGAACCTACGAGCAGTACTTC.

The rearrangement uses TRBV11-2 and TRBJ2-2, with 8 positions matching TRBD1. Trimming took 0 bases from V and 7 from J; bases not matched to a gene: 7. Germline lookup yields CDR1 SGHAT and CDR2 FQNNGV. The CDR3 totals 16 residues. The CDR3 loop is CASSLEAGGAIGELFF. CDR3 coding DNA: TGTGCCAGCAGCTTAGAGGCAGGGGGCGCTATCGGGGAGCTGTTTTTT.

The rearrangement links TRBV11-2 to TRBJ1-2; possible D gene TRBD1, 5 bases. Between the trimmed V and J ends, which lost 6 bases and 8 bases, there was a span of 16 bases. Germline-derived CDR1 and CDR2 are SGHAT and FQNNGV. There are 13 residues in the CDR3. The CDR3 reads CASRLPTGRGYTF. The CDR3 nucleotides are TGTGCCAGCAGGCTACCTACAGGTCGAGGCTACACCTTC.

The chain has TRBV5-6 and TRBJ1-5, with D unclear. Germline values: CDR1 SGHDT, CDR2 YYEEEE. The CDR3 has 13 residues. V dropped 0 bases and J dropped 8 bases, with 9 bases sitting between them. CDR3 sequence reads: CASSLAVAEPQHF. CDR3 bases: TGTGCCAGCAGCTTGGCCGTGGCGGAGCCCCAGCATTTT.

The chain employs TRBV1 and TRBJ2-2; TRBD2, the table's D call, was not compared with the DNA. TRBV1 is designated a pseudogene. This CDR3 is 20 amino acids long. CDR3 bases: TGCACCAGCAGCCAAGAGGAATGGGGCCTAGCGGGAGGTCGCACCGGGGAGCTGTTTTTT. This encodes CTSSQEEWGLAGGRTGELFF.

Here the CDR3 DNA reads TGTGCCAGCAGCGGATCCGGGACTAGGGGTTACAATGAGCAGTTCTTC. Its protein is CASSGSGTRGYNEQFF. The V and J genes are TRBV7-2 and TRBJ2-1; TRBD2 aligns across 8 bases. Germline V gene data show CDR1 as SGHTA and CDR2 as FQGNSA. This CDR3 region has 16 residues. V dropped 5 bases and J dropped 4; count of bases not matched to a gene: 10.

The J gene is TRBJ2-1, the V gene TRBV19; TRBD1 agrees at 11 bases. The J segment lost 6 bases and the V segment lost 3 bases, leaving 10 bases of the junction unmatched. The CDR3 spans 17 residues. Germline loops: CDR1 LNHDA, CDR2 SQIVND (reference sequence). The DNA for the CDR3 is TGTGCCAGTAGTATCCGGGACAGGGGGGCAACAGGCAATGAGCAGTTCTTC. It encodes CASSIRDRGATGNEQFF.

J is TRBJ2-7 and V is TRBV5-4, with 12 bases aligning to TRBD1. This CDR3 is 15 amino acids long. The germline V gene encodes CDR1 SGHNT and CDR2 YYREEE (reference sequence). The J segment lost 6 bases and the V segment lost 7 bases, leaving 11 bases of the junction unmatched. The DNA for the CDR3 is TGTGCCAGCTCCCAGGCGGGACAGGGGGCTCGCGAGCAGTACTTC. It translates to CASSQAGQGAREQYF.

The J gene is TRBJ2-7, the V gene TRBV13; D perhaps matches TRBD1 (6 bases). V shed 5 bases and J shed 5 bases, with 13 bases lying between them. Germline CDR1 PRHDT, CDR2 FYEKMQ (reference sequence). There are 13 residues in the CDR3. CDR3 sequence reads: CASSLPGVDEQYF. As DNA, the CDR3 is TGTGCCAGCAGCCTCCCAGGGGTCGACGAGCAGTACTTC.

V and J are TRBV6-2 or TRBV6-3 and TRBJ2-7; D perhaps matches TRBD1 (6 bases). CDR1 is MNHEY, CDR2 SVGEGT, per germline. The CDR3 runs to 14 residues. Trimming took 5 bases from V and 5 from J, leaving 16 bases between them. CDR3 sequence (DNA): TGTGCCAGCAGTCCCAGCTTGGGGGACAACGAGCAGTACTTC. The encoded protein is CASSPSLGDNEQYF.

There are a few counts of this clone. The chain links TRBV7-9 to TRBJ1-2; D gene ambiguous. The germline CDR1 and CDR2 sequences are SEHNR and FQNEAQ (reference sequence). The V gene lost 2 bases and the J gene lost 2 bases, with 6 bases spanning the gap. This CDR3 contains 13 residues. The CDR3 loop reads CASSLPRNYGYTF. The CDR3 DNA reads TGTGCCAGCAGCTTACCCCGGAACTATGGCTACACCTTC.